What follows is one TCR beta chain and its context. Some clones are missing from TCRdb's copy, which holds only in-frame ones; the method was immunoSEQ multiplex PCR. Seen here are 170,000 or so clones, approximately 94% observed once, and the top ten hold around 1.3%. These data are taken from a study of control samples from healthy donors and cancer patients. This CDR3 is 14 amino acids long. Germline lookup yields CDR1 MNHEY and CDR2 SMNVEV (reference sequence). The V segment lost 6 bases and the J segment 2 bases; nucleotides outside the gene matches: 5. The chain carries TRBV27 and TRBJ1-1, with 8 positions matching TRBD1. The specimen sequenced was blood. The sequence was obtained from a woman aged 18-29 years in good health. The CDR3 DNA reads as TGTGCCAGCAGCTGGACAGGGCAAAACACTGAAGCTTTCTTT. It codes for CASSWTGQNTEAFF.